These T cell receptor beta chains were read from a single sample in a study of beta chain features in type 1 diabetes. Sequenced by immunoSEQ multiplex PCR; TCRdb stores in-frame clones only, minus some. The sample has about 900,000 clones; about a sixth are singletons. The material sequenced was naive CD4+ T cells from blood. These receptors all come from a young woman in good health. Each CDR3 is given with its conserved first and last residue. Each record gives: V gene, clone size, J gene, D gene, CDR3 DNA, CDR3 protein. D genes are given only for firm matches. Not every row has a clone size; where given, it reads once, few, many or a size class.

V gene: TRBV11-2
clone size: NA
J gene: TRBJ2-1
D gene: NA
CDR3 DNA: TGTGCCAGCAGCTTACCGAGGGGACCCTACAATGAGCAGTTCTTC
CDR3 protein: CASSLPRGPYNEQFF

V gene: TRBV18
clone size: few
J gene: TRBJ2-1
D gene: NA
CDR3 DNA: TGTGCCAGCTCAGGGGGCCTACCGAGCAATGAGCAGTTCTTC
CDR3 protein: CASSGGLPSNEQFF

V gene: TRBV28
clone size: NA
J gene: TRBJ2-7
D gene: TRBD2
CDR3 DNA: TGTGCCAGCAGTCCTACGCCGGGACTAGCGGGATACGAGCAGTACTTC
CDR3 protein: CASSPTPGLAGYEQYF

V gene: TRBV21-1
clone size: few
J gene: TRBJ2-7
D gene: NA
CDR3 DNA: TGTGCCAGCAGCAAGCGGGCGACTAGCGGGACGGGGGGATGTCTCTACGAGCAGTACTTC
CDR3 protein: CASSKRATSGTGGCLYEQYF

V gene: TRBV9
clone size: few
J gene: TRBJ1-1
D gene: NA
CDR3 DNA: TGTGCCAGCAGCGTAGAACCCGACAGGCAGTTAATGAACACTGAAGCTTTCTTT
CDR3 protein: CASSVEPDRQLMNTEAFF

V gene: TRBV18
clone size: few
J gene: TRBJ2-5
D gene: NA
CDR3 DNA: TGTGCCAGCTCACCAACAGAGTACCAAGAGACCCAGTACTTC
CDR3 protein: CASSPTEYQETQYF

V gene: TRBV28
clone size: NA
J gene: TRBJ2-3
D gene: TRBD2
CDR3 DNA: TGTGCCAGCAGAACACTAGCGCTGAGCACAGATACGCAGTATTTT
CDR3 protein: CASRTLALSTDTQYF

V gene: TRBV5-4
clone size: few
J gene: TRBJ1-2
D gene: TRBD1
CDR3 DNA: TGTGCCAGCAGCCCCCCGGACAGGGGGGAAAGCTACACCTTC
CDR3 protein: CASSPPDRGESYTF

V gene: TRBV9
clone size: NA
J gene: TRBJ1-2
D gene: TRBD1
CDR3 DNA: TGTGCCAGCAGTGAGGGCAGGGGGACCTACGGCTACACCTTC
CDR3 protein: CASSEGRGTYGYTF

V gene: TRBV5-4
clone size: NA
J gene: TRBJ2-1
D gene: NA
CDR3 DNA: TGTGCCAGCAGCTTGGTACAGGGTAACAATGAGCAGTTCTTC
CDR3 protein: CASSLVQGNNEQFF

V gene: TRBV2
clone size: NA
J gene: TRBJ1-2
D gene: TRBD1
CDR3 DNA: TGTGCCAGCAGTGAGGTTGGGACAGGGAATCGTGGCTACACCTTC
CDR3 protein: CASSEVGTGNRGYTF

V gene: TRBV28
clone size: few
J gene: TRBJ2-7
D gene: TRBD2
CDR3 DNA: TGTGCCAGCGGGACTAGCGGGACCACCTACGAGCAGTACTTC
CDR3 protein: CASGTSGTTYEQYF

V gene: TRBV11-2
clone size: NA
J gene: TRBJ2-3
D gene: NA
CDR3 DNA: TGTGCCAGCAGCTCCGTCTTAGGCACAGATACGCAGTATTTT
CDR3 protein: CASSSVLGTDTQYF

V gene: TRBV6-1
clone size: few
J gene: TRBJ1-2
D gene: TRBD1
CDR3 DNA: TGTGCCAGCAGCGATACAGGGGGCGCGTATGGCTACACCTTC
CDR3 protein: CASSDTGGAYGYTF

V gene: TRBV4-2
clone size: NA
J gene: TRBJ2-3
D gene: NA
CDR3 DNA: TGTGCCAGCAGCCTCGGGACTAGCACAGATACGCAGTATTTT
CDR3 protein: CASSLGTSTDTQYF

V gene: TRBV29-1
clone size: NA
J gene: TRBJ2-7
D gene: TRBD1
CDR3 DNA: TGCAGCGTAGACGGGACAGGGGGATCCTACGAGCAGTACTTC
CDR3 protein: CSVDGTGGSYEQYF

V gene: TRBV29-1
clone size: NA
J gene: TRBJ1-5
D gene: NA
CDR3 DNA: TGCAGCGTTGGTGACGGAAATCAGCCCCAGCATTTT
CDR3 protein: CSVGDGNQPQHF

V gene: TRBV7-9
clone size: NA
J gene: TRBJ1-1
D gene: NA
CDR3 DNA: TGTGCCAGCAGCACCGTCGAGGGGACTGAAGCTTTCTTT
CDR3 protein: CASSTVEGTEAFF

V gene: TRBV29-1
clone size: NA
J gene: TRBJ1-2
D gene: TRBD1
CDR3 DNA: TGCAGCGTATCGGGACAGAACTATGGCTACACCTTC
CDR3 protein: CSVSGQNYGYTF

V gene: TRBV6-5
clone size: few
J gene: TRBJ1-3
D gene: TRBD1
CDR3 DNA: TGTGCCAGACCTACCGGGACAGCTGGAAACACCATATATTTT
CDR3 protein: CARPTGTAGNTIYF

V gene: TRBV7-9
clone size: NA
J gene: TRBJ2-3
D gene: NA
CDR3 DNA: TGTGCCAGCAGCCTAGTCCCGGAGACAGATACGCAGTATTTT
CDR3 protein: CASSLVPETDTQYF

V gene: TRBV2
clone size: few
J gene: TRBJ2-3
D gene: NA
CDR3 DNA: TGTGCCAGCAGTGTGCCGGTCAGGGCAGATACGCAGTATTTT
CDR3 protein: CASSVPVRADTQYF

V gene: TRBV4-3
clone size: few
J gene: TRBJ1-1
D gene: NA
CDR3 DNA: TGCGCCAGCAGCCAAGATTATCCAGTTCGAGATCACACTGAAGCTTTCTTT
CDR3 protein: CASSQDYPVRDHTEAFF

V gene: TRBV12-5
clone size: few
J gene: TRBJ1-5
D gene: NA
CDR3 DNA: TGTGCTAGTGGTTTTAGCGACAGTACGGCAGGGCTCGTAGGGGCCCAGCATTTT
CDR3 protein: CASGFSDSTAGLVGAQHF

V gene: TRBV15
clone size: NA
J gene: TRBJ2-5
D gene: NA
CDR3 DNA: TGTGCCACGCGCAACCAGGGGACCCAGTACTTC
CDR3 protein: CATRNQGTQYF

V gene: TRBV5-5
clone size: NA
J gene: TRBJ2-7
D gene: NA
CDR3 DNA: TGTGCCAGCAGCCAAGGGACATCCGGAGGCTACGAGCAGTACTTC
CDR3 protein: CASSQGTSGGYEQYF

V gene: TRBV7-2
clone size: few
J gene: TRBJ2-5
D gene: TRBD2
CDR3 DNA: TGTGCCAGCAGGTTCGCGGGGGAAGAGACCCAGTACTTC
CDR3 protein: CASRFAGEETQYF

V gene: TRBV2
clone size: few
J gene: TRBJ2-2
D gene: TRBD2
CDR3 DNA: TGTGCCAGCAGTGACTTAAGGACTAGCGGGAAGGGGACCGGGGAGCTGTTTTTT
CDR3 protein: CASSDLRTSGKGTGELFF

V gene: TRBV4-2
clone size: NA
J gene: TRBJ2-3
D gene: NA
CDR3 DNA: TGTGCCAGCAGCCAAGGCGTACGGGAGTGGGTAGATACGCAGTATTTT
CDR3 protein: CASSQGVREWVDTQYF

V gene: TRBV9
clone size: few
J gene: TRBJ2-4
D gene: TRBD1
CDR3 DNA: TGTGCCAGCAGCGTAGGCCCGTTAGGGGGGACAGGGGACAAAAACATTCAGTACTTC
CDR3 protein: CASSVGPLGGTGDKNIQYF

V gene: TRBV5-4
clone size: NA
J gene: TRBJ2-7
D gene: NA
CDR3 DNA: TGTGCCAGCAGCCACCCATTGAACCGCGAGCAGTACTTC
CDR3 protein: CASSHPLNREQYF